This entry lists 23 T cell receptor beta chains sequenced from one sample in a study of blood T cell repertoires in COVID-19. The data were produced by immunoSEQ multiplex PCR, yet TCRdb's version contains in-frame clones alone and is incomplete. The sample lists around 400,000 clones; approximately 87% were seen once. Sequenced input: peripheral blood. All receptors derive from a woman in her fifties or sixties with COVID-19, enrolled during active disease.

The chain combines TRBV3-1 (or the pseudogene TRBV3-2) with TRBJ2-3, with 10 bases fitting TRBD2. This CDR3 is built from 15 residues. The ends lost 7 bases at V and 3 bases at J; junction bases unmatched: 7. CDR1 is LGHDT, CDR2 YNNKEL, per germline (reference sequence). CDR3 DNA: TGTGCCAGCACCTTCGCGGGACTAGCGACAGATACGCAGTATTTT. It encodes CASTFAGLATDTQYF.

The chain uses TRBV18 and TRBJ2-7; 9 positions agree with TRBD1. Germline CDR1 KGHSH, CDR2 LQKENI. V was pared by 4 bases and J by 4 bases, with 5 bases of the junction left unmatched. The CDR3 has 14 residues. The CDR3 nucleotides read TGTGCCAGCTCACTACAGGGGGCTAAGTACGAGCAGTACTTC. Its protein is CASSLQGAKYEQYF.

The CDR3, as DNA: TGTGCCAGCAGTTTAGGGGGCAAGAACACTGAAGCTTTCTTT. Protein product: CASSLGGKNTEAFF. The chain combines TRBV28 with TRBJ1-1, with a weak D call TRBD1 (6 bases). The germline V and J ends were trimmed by 2 bases and 1 base, with 8 bases remaining between them. The length of the CDR3 is 14 residues. Germline CDR1 reads MDHEN; CDR2 reads SYDVKM. Supplemented by reference TRBV28 and TRBJ1-1, the full variable domain reads DVKVTQSSRYLVKRTGEKVFLECVQDMDHENMFWYRQDPGLGLRLIYFSYDVKMKEKGDIPEGYSVSREKKERFSLILESASTNQTSMYLCASSLGGKNTEAFFGQGTRLTVV.

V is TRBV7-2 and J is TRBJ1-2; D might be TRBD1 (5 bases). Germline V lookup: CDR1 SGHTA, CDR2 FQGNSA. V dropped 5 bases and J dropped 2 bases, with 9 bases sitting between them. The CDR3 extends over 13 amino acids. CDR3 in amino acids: CASSRDWNYGYTF. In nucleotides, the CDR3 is TGTGCCAGCAGCCGGGACTGGAACTATGGCTACACCTTC. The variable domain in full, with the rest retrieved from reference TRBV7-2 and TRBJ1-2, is GAGVSQSPSNKVTEKGKDVELRCDPISGHTALYWYRQSLGQGLEFLIYFQGNSAPDKSGLPSDRFSAERTGGSVSTLTIQRTQQEDSAVYLCASSRDWNYGYTFGSGTRLTVV.

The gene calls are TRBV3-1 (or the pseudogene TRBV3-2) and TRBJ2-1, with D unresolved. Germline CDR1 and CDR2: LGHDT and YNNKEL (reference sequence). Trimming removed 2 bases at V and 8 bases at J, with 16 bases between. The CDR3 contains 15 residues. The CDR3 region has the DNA TGTGCCAGCAGCCAATCTGCGCGTCTCGTGTATGAGCAGTTCTTC. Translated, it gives CASSQSARLVYEQFF.

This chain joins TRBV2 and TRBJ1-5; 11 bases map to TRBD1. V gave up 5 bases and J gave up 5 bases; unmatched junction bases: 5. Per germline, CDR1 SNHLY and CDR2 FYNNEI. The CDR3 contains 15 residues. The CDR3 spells CASSLTGQGDQPQHF. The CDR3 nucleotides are TGTGCCAGCAGTCTTACGGGACAGGGGGATCAGCCCCAGCATTTT.

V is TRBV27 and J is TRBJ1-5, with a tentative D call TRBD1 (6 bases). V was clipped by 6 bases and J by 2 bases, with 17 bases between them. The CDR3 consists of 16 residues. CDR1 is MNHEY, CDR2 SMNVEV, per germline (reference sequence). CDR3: CASRPGGTRGNQPQHF. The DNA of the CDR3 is TGTGCCAGCAGGCCCGGTGGGACACGGGGCAATCAGCCCCAGCATTTT.

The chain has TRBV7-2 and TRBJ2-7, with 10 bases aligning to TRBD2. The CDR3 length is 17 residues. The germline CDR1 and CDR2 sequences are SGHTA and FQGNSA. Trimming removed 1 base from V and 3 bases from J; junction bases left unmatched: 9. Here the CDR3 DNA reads TGTGCCAGCAGCTTAGTAAGGACTAGCGGTACAAGCTACGAGCAGTACTTC. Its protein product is CASSLVRTSGTSYEQYF. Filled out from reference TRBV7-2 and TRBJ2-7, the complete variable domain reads GAGVSQSPSNKVTEKGKDVELRCDPISGHTALYWYRQSLGQGLEFLIYFQGNSAPDKSGLPSDRFSAERTGGSVSTLTIQRTQQEDSAVYLCASSLVRTSGTSYEQYFGPGTRLTVT.

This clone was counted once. In nucleotides, the CDR3 is TGTGCCAGCAGCTTACTGGCCAGGGGAAGCAATCAGCCCCAGCATTTT. Translation gives CASSLLARGSNQPQHF. V usage is TRBV7-2 and J usage is TRBJ1-5; tentatively, D is TRBD1 (6 bases). Trimming shortened V by 2 bases and J by 1 base, and 12 bases separated the two germline ends. The CDR3 has 16 amino acids. Germline V gene data show CDR1 as SGHTA and CDR2 as FQGNSA.

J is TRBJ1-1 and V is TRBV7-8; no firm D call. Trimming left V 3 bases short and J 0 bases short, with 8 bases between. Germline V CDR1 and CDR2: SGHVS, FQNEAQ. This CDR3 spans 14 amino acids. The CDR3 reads CASSLSPVNTEAFF. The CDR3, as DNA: TGTGCCAGCAGCTTGTCACCGGTGAACACTGAAGCTTTCTTT. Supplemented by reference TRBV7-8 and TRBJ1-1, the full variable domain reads GAGVSQSPRYKVAKRGQDVALRCDPISGHVSLFWYQQALGQGPEFLTYFQNEAQLDKSGLPSDRFFAERPEGSVSTLKIQRTQQEDSAVYLCASSLSPVNTEAFFGQGTRLTVV.

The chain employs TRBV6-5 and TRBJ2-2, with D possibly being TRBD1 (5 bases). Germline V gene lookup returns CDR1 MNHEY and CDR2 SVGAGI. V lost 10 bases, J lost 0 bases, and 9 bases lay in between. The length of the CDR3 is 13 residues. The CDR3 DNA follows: TGTGCCACAGGACACGCGAACACCGGGGAGCTGTTTTTT. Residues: CATGHANTGELFF.

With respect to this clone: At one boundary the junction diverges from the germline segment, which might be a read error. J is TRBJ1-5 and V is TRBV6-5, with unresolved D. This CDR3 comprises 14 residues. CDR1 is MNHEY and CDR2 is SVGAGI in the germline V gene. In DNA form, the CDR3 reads TGTGCCAGCCGACCGTTACATACAGCGGCCGCCGATCTTTTT. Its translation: CASRPLHTAAADLF.

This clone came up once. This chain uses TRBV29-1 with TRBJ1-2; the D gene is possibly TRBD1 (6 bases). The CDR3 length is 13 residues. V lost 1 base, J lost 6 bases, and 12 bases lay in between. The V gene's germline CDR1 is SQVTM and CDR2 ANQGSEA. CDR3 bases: TGCAGCGTTGAAGCGCGGGCAGGGGATGGCTACACCTTC. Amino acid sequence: CSVEARAGDGYTF.

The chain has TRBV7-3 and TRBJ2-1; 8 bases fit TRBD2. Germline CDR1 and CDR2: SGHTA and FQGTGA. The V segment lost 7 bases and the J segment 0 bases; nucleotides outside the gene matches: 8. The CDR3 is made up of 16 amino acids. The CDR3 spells CASTNRAGGSYNEQFF. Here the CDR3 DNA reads TGTGCCAGCACCAATCGGGCGGGGGGCTCCTACAATGAGCAGTTCTTC. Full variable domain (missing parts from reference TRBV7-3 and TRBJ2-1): GAGVSQTPSNKVTEKGKYVELRCDPISGHTALYWYRQSLGQGPEFLIYFQGTGAADDSGLPNDRFFAVRPEGSVSTLKIQRTERGDSAVYLCASTNRAGGSYNEQFFGPGTRLTVL.

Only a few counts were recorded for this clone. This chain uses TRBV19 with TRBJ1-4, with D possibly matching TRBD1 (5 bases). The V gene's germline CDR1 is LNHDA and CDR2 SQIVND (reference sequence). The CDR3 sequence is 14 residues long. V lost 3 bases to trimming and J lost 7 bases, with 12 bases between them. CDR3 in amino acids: CASSISGFGEKLFF. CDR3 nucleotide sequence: TGTGCCAGTAGTATTTCAGGGTTCGGTGAAAAACTGTTTTTT.

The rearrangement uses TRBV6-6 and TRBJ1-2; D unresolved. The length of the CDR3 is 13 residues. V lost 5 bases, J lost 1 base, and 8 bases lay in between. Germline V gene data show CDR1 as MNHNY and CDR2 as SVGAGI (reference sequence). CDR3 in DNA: TGTGCCAGCAGTCCCCGGGATAACTATGGCTACACCTTC. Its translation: CASSPRDNYGYTF.

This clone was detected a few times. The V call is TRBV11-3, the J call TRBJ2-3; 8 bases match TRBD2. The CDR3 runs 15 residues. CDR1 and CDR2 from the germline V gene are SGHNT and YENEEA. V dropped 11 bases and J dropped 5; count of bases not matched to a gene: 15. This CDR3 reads CAQLGRRGAIDTQYF. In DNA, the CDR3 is TGTGCCCAGCTTGGTCGGCGGGGGGCGATAGATACGCAGTATTTT.

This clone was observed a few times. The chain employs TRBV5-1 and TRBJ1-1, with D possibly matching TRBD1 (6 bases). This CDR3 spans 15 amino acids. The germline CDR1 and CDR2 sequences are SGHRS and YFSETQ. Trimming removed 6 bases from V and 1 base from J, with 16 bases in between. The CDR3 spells CASTREGGANTEAFF. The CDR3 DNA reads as TGCGCCAGCACCCGGGAGGGGGGAGCGAACACTGAAGCTTTCTTT. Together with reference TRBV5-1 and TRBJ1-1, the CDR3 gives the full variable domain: KAGVTQTPRYLIKTRGQQVTLSCSPISGHRSVSWYQQTPGQGLQFLFEYFSETQRNKGNFPGRFSGRQFSNSRSEMNVSTLELGDSALYLCASTREGGANTEAFFGQGTRLTVV.

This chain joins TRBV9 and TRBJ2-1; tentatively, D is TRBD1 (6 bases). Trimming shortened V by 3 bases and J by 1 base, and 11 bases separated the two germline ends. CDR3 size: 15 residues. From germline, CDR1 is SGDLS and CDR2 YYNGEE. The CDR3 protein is CASSARGQSYNEQFF. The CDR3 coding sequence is TGTGCCAGCAGCGCCAGGGGTCAATCCTACAATGAGCAGTTCTTC.

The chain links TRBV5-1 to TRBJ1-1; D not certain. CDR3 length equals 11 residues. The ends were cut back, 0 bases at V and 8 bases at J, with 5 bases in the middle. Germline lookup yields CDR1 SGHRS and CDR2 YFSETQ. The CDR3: CASSLGQEAFF. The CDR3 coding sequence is TGCGCCAGCAGCTTGGGACAAGAAGCTTTCTTT.

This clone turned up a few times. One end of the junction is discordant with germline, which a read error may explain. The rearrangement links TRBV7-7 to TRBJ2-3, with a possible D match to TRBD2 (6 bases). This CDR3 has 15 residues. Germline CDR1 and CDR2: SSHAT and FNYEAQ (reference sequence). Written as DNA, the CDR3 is TGTGCTAGCAGCTTACGACGGGGAGGCTTAGATACGCAGTATTTT. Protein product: CASSLRRGGLDTQYF.

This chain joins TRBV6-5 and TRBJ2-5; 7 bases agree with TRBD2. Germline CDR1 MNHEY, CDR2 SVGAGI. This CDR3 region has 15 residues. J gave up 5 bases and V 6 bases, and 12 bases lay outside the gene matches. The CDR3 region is CASSLWGREGETQYF. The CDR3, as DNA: TGTGCCAGCAGCCTATGGGGGAGGGAAGGCGAGACCCAGTACTTC.

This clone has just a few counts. For the CDR3, the DNA is TGTGCCAGCAGCAAAGGAGTATGGGAAAGGGGTGAAGCTTTCTTT. Its protein product is CASSKGVWERGEAFF. The chain couples TRBV7-8 to TRBJ1-1; D perhaps matches TRBD1 (5 bases). Germline CDR1 is SGHVS and CDR2 is FQNEAQ. This CDR3 comprises 15 residues. Trimming left V 5 bases short and J 7 bases short, with 20 bases between.